A selection of T cell receptor beta chains follows, all from one sample in a study of cytomegalovirus exposure and HLA in healthy donors. Assay: immunoSEQ multiplex PCR; the TCRdb copy retains only in-frame clones and omits some. This repertoire shows about 120,000 clones, 80% found once; its top ten account for about 2.6%. The sequencing sample was made of PBMCs. The receptors originated from a man aged 30-40 years in good health and CMV-seronegative. Both conserved end residues are part of each CDR3. Each record gives: clone size, J gene, D gene, V gene, CDR3 protein, CDR3 DNA. D genes are given only for firm matches. Clone size is not always given. Where it is, it says once, few, many or a class for expanded clones.

size: .; J: TRBJ2-1; D: TRBD2; V: TRBV9; CDR3: CASSVAGTSGANEQFF; DNA: TGTGCCAGCAGCGTAGCCGGGACTAGCGGGGCCAATGAGCAGTTCTTC
size: .; J: TRBJ1-3; D: .; V: TRBV5-4; CDR3: CASSHITQGIGNTIYF; DNA: TGTGCCAGCAGCCATATCACTCAGGGAATTGGAAACACCATATATTTT
size: .; J: TRBJ2-3; D: TRBD1; V: TRBV7-3; CDR3: CASSLTGQVTDTQYF; DNA: TGTGCCAGCAGCTTAACCGGACAGGTCACAGATACGCAGTATTTT
size: few; J: TRBJ1-1; D: .; V: TRBV9; CDR3: CASSVGSGTEAFF; DNA: TGTGCCAGCAGCGTAGGGTCGGGGACTGAAGCTTTCTTT
size: .; J: TRBJ2-1; D: TRBD2; V: TRBV7-2; CDR3: CASSWDYYNEQFF; DNA: TGTGCCAGCAGCTGGGACTACTACAATGAGCAGTTCTTC
size: .; J: TRBJ2-7; D: TRBD1; V: TRBV2; CDR3: CAIVRGLYEQYF; DNA: TGTGCCATCGTCAGGGGGCTCTACGAGCAGTACTTC
size: .; J: TRBJ1-1; D: .; V: TRBV19; CDR3: CASSINGGTEAFF; DNA: TGTGCCAGTAGTATCAACGGGGGCACTGAAGCTTTCTTT
size: once; J: TRBJ1-4; D: .; V: TRBV27; CDR3: CASSSRGTNEKLFF; DNA: TGTGCCAGCAGTTCCCGGGGGACTAATGAAAAACTGTTTTTT
size: .; J: TRBJ2-7; D: TRBD2; V: TRBV2; CDR3: CASRTPGLAGTYEQYF; DNA: TGTGCCAGCCGAACACCCGGACTAGCGGGAACCTACGAGCAGTACTTC
size: once; J: TRBJ1-5; D: .; V: TRBV7-9; CDR3: CASSLLDGHHNQPQHF; DNA: TGTGCCAGCAGCTTATTGGACGGACACCACAATCAGCCCCAGCATTTT
size: .; J: TRBJ2-7; D: .; V: TRBV6-5; CDR3: CATSYNRNYEQYF; DNA: TGTGCCACCAGTTATAACAGAAACTACGAGCAGTACTTC
size: .; J: TRBJ2-5; D: TRBD1; V: TRBV19; CDR3: CASSAPGQGFGTQYF; DNA: TGTGCCAGTAGTGCTCCGGGACAGGGATTTGGGACCCAGTACTTC
size: .; J: TRBJ2-7; D: TRBD1; V: TRBV27; CDR3: CASSSYRDRGYEQYF; DNA: TGTGCCAGCAGTTCATACCGGGACAGGGGCTACGAGCAGTACTTC
size: .; J: TRBJ1-3; D: .; V: TRBV6-6; CDR3: CASTKTTGLSGNTIYF; DNA: TGTGCCAGCACCAAGACGACAGGCTTGTCCGGAAACACCATATATTTT
size: .; J: TRBJ2-7; D: TRBD2; V: TRBV7-2; CDR3: CASMGLAGAYEQYF; DNA: TGTGCCAGCATGGGACTAGCGGGAGCCTACGAGCAGTACTTC
size: .; J: TRBJ1-1; D: .; V: TRBV19; CDR3: CASSIARGPATEAFF; DNA: TGTGCCAGTAGTATAGCTAGGGGCCCAGCCACTGAAGCTTTCTTT
size: .; J: TRBJ2-1; D: TRBD1; V: TRBV5-1; CDR3: CASSILQGASYNEQFF; DNA: TGCGCCAGCAGCATTCTACAGGGGGCGTCCTACAATGAGCAGTTCTTC
size: .; J: TRBJ1-2; D: TRBD1; V: TRBV29-1; CDR3: CSVEVTGAQDYGYTF; DNA: TGCAGCGTTGAAGTGACAGGGGCGCAGGACTATGGCTACACCTTC